This T cell receptor beta chain was profiled in a study of blood T cell repertoires in COVID-19. In the study's own analysis: Reference gene primer amplification yielded estimated nucleated cell counts. Data came from immunoSEQ multiplex PCR; TCRdb stores just in-frame clones and leaves some out. Clonal size and the V and J genes are those of that table, whereas D and trimming came from the DNA. The repertoire includes about 75,000 clones, approximately 85% of them detected once, and around 5.8% sits in the top ten. Sequences were obtained from peripheral blood. This clonotype originated in an elderly woman with active or convalescent COVID-19.

CDR3 DNA: TGTGCCTGGAGCTACTACGCGGATACGCAGTATTTT. Translated, it gives CAWSYYADTQYF. The chain joins TRBV30 to TRBJ2-3; D unclear. Germline V gives CDR1 GTSNPN, CDR2 SVGIG (reference sequence). Between the trimmed V and J ends, which lost 3 bases and 6 bases, there was a span of 10 bases. This CDR3 is built from 12 residues.